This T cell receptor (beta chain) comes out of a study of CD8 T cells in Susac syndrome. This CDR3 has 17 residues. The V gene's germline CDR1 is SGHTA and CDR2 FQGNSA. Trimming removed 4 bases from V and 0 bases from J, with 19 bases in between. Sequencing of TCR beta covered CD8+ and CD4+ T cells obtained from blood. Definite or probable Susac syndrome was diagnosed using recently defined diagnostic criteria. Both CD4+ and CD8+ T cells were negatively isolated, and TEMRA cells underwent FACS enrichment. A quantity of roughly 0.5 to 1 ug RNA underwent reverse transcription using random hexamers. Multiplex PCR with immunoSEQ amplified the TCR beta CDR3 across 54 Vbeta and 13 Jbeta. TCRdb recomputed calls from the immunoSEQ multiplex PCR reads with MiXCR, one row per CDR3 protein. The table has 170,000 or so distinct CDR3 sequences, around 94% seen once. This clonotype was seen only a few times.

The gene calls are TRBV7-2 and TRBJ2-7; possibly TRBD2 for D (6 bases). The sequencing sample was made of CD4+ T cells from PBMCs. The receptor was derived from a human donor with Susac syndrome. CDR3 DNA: TGTGCCAGCAGCTCCCGACCGTGGACTACCATCTCCTACGAGCAGTACTTC. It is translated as CASSSRPWTTISYEQYF.